This is a list of T cell receptor beta chains from one sample in a study of blood T cell repertoires in COVID-19. This table comes from immunoSEQ multiplex PCR, and its TCRdb copy is limited to in-frame clones, with some not included. The top ten clones hold around 8.9% of a sample with approximately 330,000 clones, roughly 87% of them seen once. The sample comprised peripheral blood. The receptor set was obtained from a man aged 25 to 45 with COVID-19, enrolled during active disease. Both conserved end residues are part of each CDR3. D genes are given only for firm matches. Clone size is stated in some rows and not others, as once, few, many or a class when expanded.

>-|TRBJ1-2|TRBV7-3|-
TGTGCCAGCAGCTTATTTGAGGGGGTAGGCTACACCTTC
CASSLFEGVGYTF
>-|TRBJ1-2|TRBV5-1|TRBD1
TGCGCCAGCAGCTTGGCAGGGACAGGGCGAATCTATGGCTACACCTTC
CASSLAGTGRIYGYTF
>-|TRBJ2-2|TRBV2|-
TGTGCCAGCAGTGAAGTTTGGGGCAGGGGCAACACCGGGGAGCTGTTTTTT
CASSEVWGRGNTGELFF
>once|TRBJ2-3|TRBV29-1|TRBD2
TGCAGCGCAGTGATATTAGGACTAGCGGGAACCAAATATACGCAGTATTTT
CSAVILGLAGTKYTQYF
>-|TRBJ1-2|TRBV27|TRBD1
TGTGCCAGCAGTTTATACACAGGGGGCGTAAGTGTCTATGGCTACACCTTC
CASSLYTGGVSVYGYTF
>once|TRBJ1-3|TRBV9|-
TGTGCCAGCAGCCCGTGGGGGGGCACCATATATTTT
CASSPWGGTIYF
>-|TRBJ2-7|TRBV18|-
TGTGCCAGCTCACCACAAGGGGCCTACGAGCAGTACTTC
CASSPQGAYEQYF
>-|TRBJ2-7|TRBV7-9|TRBD1
TGTGCCAGCAGCTTAGTCAGGACAGGCGAGCAGTACTTC
CASSLVRTGEQYF
>-|TRBJ2-1|TRBV9|-
TGTGCCAGCAGCCCGAGGGGGGGGGAGCAGTTCTTC
CASSPRGGEQFF
>-|TRBJ1-1|TRBV6-2/TRBV6-3|TRBD1
TGTGCCAGCAGTTACTCGGGTGGACAGGAGGAGAGGAACACTGAAGCTTTCTTT
CASSYSGGQEERNTEAFF
>-|TRBJ1-1|TRBV9|-
TGTGCCAGCAGCGCGAGGACAGACCTTAACACTGAAGCTTTCTTT
CASSARTDLNTEAFF
>-|TRBJ1-3|TRBV11-2|-
TGTGCCAGCAGCTTGACAGGAAACACCATATATTTT
CASSLTGNTIYF
>-|TRBJ2-3|TRBV29-1|TRBD2
TGCAGCGTTGGCGGGGGGGCGACAGATACGCAGTATTTT
CSVGGGATDTQYF
>-|TRBJ2-7|TRBV6-1|-
TGTGCCAGCAGTGAAGGTAGGGGTTATAGGGACGAGCAGTACTTC
CASSEGRGYRDEQYF
>-|TRBJ1-2|TRBV19|TRBD1
TGTGCCAGTAGTGGTTGGCAGGGGGCGAACTATGGCTACACCTTC
CASSGWQGANYGYTF
>few|TRBJ1-1|TRBV6-5|-
TGTGCCAGCAGTCCGACAGTAATGAACACTGAAGCTTTCTTT
CASSPTVMNTEAFF
>-|TRBJ1-5|TRBV19|-
TGTGCCAGTAGTATAGATCGTGGCGGGGGCCTGCAGCCCCAGCATTTT
CASSIDRGGGLQPQHF
>few|TRBJ2-7|TRBV28|TRBD1
TGTGCCAGCAGTCCTCCGGGACAGGGACACTACGAGCAGTACTTC
CASSPPGQGHYEQYF
>-|TRBJ2-2|TRBV7-3|-
TGTGCCAGCAGCTTCCGCGGGACAGCAAACACCGGGGAGCTGTTTTTT
CASSFRGTANTGELFF
>-|TRBJ2-3|TRBV5-1|TRBD2
TGCGCCAGCAGCTTGGCCGGACTAGCGGGAGATACGCAGTATTTT
CASSLAGLAGDTQYF
>-|TRBJ2-5|TRBV15|TRBD2
TGTGCCACCAGCAGAGATGGTACTAGCGTCTTCGAGACCCAGTACTTC
CATSRDGTSVFETQYF
>few|TRBJ1-1|TRBV5-1|TRBD1
TGCGCCAGCAGCTTGGAGGGGGCCAACACTGAAGCTTTCTTT
CASSLEGANTEAFF
>-|TRBJ1-6|TRBV3-1/TRBV3-2|-
TGTGCCAGCAGCCAAGGGCAAAGCGGGGTAGGAAATTCACCCCTCCACTTT
CASSQGQSGVGNSPLHF
>-|TRBJ2-5|TRBV7-3|-
TGTGCCAGCAGCTTACTCGGAGAGACCCAGTACTTC
CASSLLGETQYF
>-|TRBJ2-2|TRBV5-5|-
TGTGCCAGCGTGTCGGGGGGCCGTTCCGGGGAGCTGTTTTTT
CASVSGGRSGELFF
>-|TRBJ2-7|TRBV27|-
TGTGCCAGCACCTCAAGCTCCGAGCAGTACTTC
CASTSSSEQYF
>-|TRBJ2-7|TRBV11-2|-
TGTGCCAGCAGCTATGCGACAGGCTACTACGAGCAGTACTTC
CASSYATGYYEQYF